The source of this T cell receptor beta chain is a study of T cells in Graves' hyperthyroidism and ophthalmopathy. TCR beta CDR3 regions were amplified from RNA. Initially, a first-round RT-PCR of the TCR CDR3 employed the HTBI primer set. TCRdb redid the calling of the multiplex PCR reads with MiXCR, one entry per CDR3 protein. The sample shows roughly 580,000 distinct CDR3 sequences, approximately 13% of them seen only once. The blood sample predates any ophthalmopathy symptoms, coming from first hyperthyroidism diagnosis. The V gene end was trimmed by 6 bases and the J gene end by 2 bases; junction bases not matched to a gene: 6. CDR3 size: 15 residues. This clonotype was recorded many times.

The receptor was isolated from a woman under 40 with Graves' hyperthyroidism that later progressed to Graves' ophthalmopathy. Sequencing used blood. The J gene is TRBJ2-1, the V gene TRBV12-3 or TRBV12-4; 8 bases line up with TRBD2. The CDR3 DNA reads TGTGCCAGCAGGCCACTAGCGGACCCCTACAATGAGCAGTTCTTC. Its translation is CASRPLADPYNEQFF.